The 27 T cell receptor beta chains presented below share a single source sample, sequenced in a study of glioma-infiltrating T cells. The iRepertoire nested amplicon-rescue multiplex PCR amplified TCR alpha and beta CDR3s from RNA. TCRdb reanalysed the multiplex PCR reads using MiXCR and keeps one entry per CDR3 protein. The table records 300,000 to 450,000 distinct CDR3 sequences, around 38% of them present only once. Sequenced material: glioma tissue, nonneoplastic brain tissue, or PBMCs (not recorded which). The source of these receptors is a human donor with low-grade glioma or glioblastoma, undergoing nonglioma brain surgery, or in good health (not recorded which).

This clonotype has more than one count but fewer than ten. This rearrangement joins TRBV20-1 to TRBJ2-1; TRBD2 agrees at 13 bases. The germline V gene encodes CDR1 DFQATT and CDR2 SNEGSKA (reference sequence). The CDR3 sequence is 17 residues long. V was clipped by 0 bases and J by 6 bases; unmatched bases: 8. This chain's CDR3 is CSARDPWTSGSFNEQFF. CDR3 nucleotide sequence: TGCAGTGCTAGAGACCCCTGGACTAGCGGGAGTTTCAATGAGCAGTTCTTC.

The rearrangement joins TRBV5-1 to TRBJ2-7; 12 positions match TRBD1. The CDR3 totals 14 residues. Trimming cost V 1 base and J 8 bases; bases outside gene matches: 4. Germline V gene lookup returns CDR1 SGHRS and CDR2 YFSETQ. CDR3: CASSLSGQGAKQYF. In nucleotides, the CDR3 is TGCGCCAGCAGCTTGTCGGGACAGGGGGCGAAGCAGTACTTC.

V is TRBV7-9 and J is TRBJ1-1, with TRBD1 identical over 7 bases. V trimming: 2 bases; J trimming: 4 bases; junction bases outside the gene matches: 7. Germline V gene sequence: CDR1 SEHNR, CDR2 FQNEAQ (reference sequence). This CDR3 region has 15 residues. The CDR3 sequence: CASSLLGGPGTEAFF. CDR3 bases: TGTGCCAGCAGCTTATTAGGGGGCCCCGGCACTGAAGCTTTCTTT.

Turning to this clonotype: A much larger clone lies a single base off, so this may be a read error. The V and J genes are TRBV27 and TRBJ1-3, with TRBD1 matching over 7 bases. Unmatched junction bases numbered 6, after V lost 10 bases and J lost 0 bases. CDR1 is MNHEY and CDR2 is SMNVEV in the germline V gene (reference sequence). The CDR3 totals 14 residues. In nucleotides, the CDR3 is TGTGCCACCAGGGGGACCCACTCTGGAAACACCATATATTTT. This codes for CATRGTHSGNTIYF.

The gene calls are TRBV15 and TRBJ2-7; 11 bases agree with TRBD2. Germline-derived CDR1 and CDR2 are LNHNV and YYDKDF (reference sequence). The J segment lost 3 bases and the V segment lost 0 bases, leaving 4 bases of the junction unmatched. CDR3 length: 16 amino acids. The CDR3 region is CATSRDWLAGGYEQYF. The CDR3 nucleotides read TGTGCCACCAGCAGAGATTGGCTAGCGGGAGGCTACGAGCAGTACTTC.

This clonotype appeared a few times. The chain carries TRBV6-1 and TRBJ2-3, with TRBD2 matching over 13 bases. Germline assignment: CDR1 MNHNS and CDR2 SASEGT. The CDR3 is made up of 17 amino acids. The V gene end was trimmed by 2 bases and the J gene end by 0 bases; junction bases not matched to a gene: 2. CDR3 sequence reads: CASSELGLAGSTDTQYF. The CDR3 region has the DNA TGTGCCAGCAGTGAATTGGGACTAGCGGGAAGCACAGATACGCAGTATTTT.

The V call is TRBV29-1, the J call TRBJ2-4; D is unclear. Germline V lookup: CDR1 SQVTM, CDR2 ANQGSEA. CDR3 length equals 13 residues. V lost 8 bases and J 1 base, leaving 12 bases between the germline ends. The CDR3 is CSTVRKAKNIQYF. The CDR3 DNA reads as TGCAGCACTGTAAGGAAGGCCAAAAACATTCAGTACTTC.

This clonotype has just one count. The rearrangement links TRBV3-1 to TRBJ2-3, with 8 bases matching TRBD2. Germline CDR1 LGHDT, CDR2 YNNKEL (reference sequence). V was pared by 5 bases and J by 0 bases, with 7 bases of the junction left unmatched. The CDR3 is 16 residues long. The CDR3 protein is CASSVPPSGSTDTQYF. CDR3 coding DNA: TGTGCCAGCAGCGTACCGCCTAGCGGGAGCACAGATACGCAGTATTTT.

The V call is TRBV7-6, the J call TRBJ2-3, with no clear D. The germline CDR1 and CDR2 sequences are SGHVS and FNYEAQ. The CDR3 covers 15 residues. V was pared by 0 bases and J by 1 base, with 8 bases between. This CDR3 is CASSLARPGTDTQYF. The CDR3 DNA is TGTGCCAGCAGCTTAGCCAGACCAGGCACAGATACGCAGTATTTT.

This clonotype showed up just a few times. V and J are TRBV28 and TRBJ2-7; no reliable D call. Per germline, CDR1 MDHEN and CDR2 SYDVKM. V was cut by 4 bases and J by 3 bases, with 22 bases left in between. This CDR3 has 17 amino acids. CDR3 nucleotide sequence: TGTGCCAGCAGTTATCCCCTCCGGGCTCCCATCGTCTACGAGCAGTACTTC. It specifies CASSYPLRAPIVYEQYF. The whole variable domain, remainder taken from reference TRBV28 and TRBJ2-7, is DVKVTQSSRYLVKRTGEKVFLECVQDMDHENMFWYRQDPGLGLRLIYFSYDVKMKEKGDIPEGYSVSREKKERFSLILESASTNQTSMYLCASSYPLRAPIVYEQYFGPGTRLTVT.

This clonotype was recorded once. The chain combines TRBV20-1 with TRBJ2-7; 7 positions agree with TRBD1. CDR1 and CDR2 from the germline V gene are DFQATT and SNEGSKA (reference sequence). Trimming at V came to 5 bases and at J to 2 bases, leaving 9 bases not matched to a gene. This CDR3 is 14 amino acids long. The CDR3 nucleotides read TGCAGTGCTCCCCGACAGGGAAACACCTACGAGCAGTACTTC. Translating it yields CSAPRQGNTYEQYF.

This clonotype was seen a handful of times. The gene calls are TRBV7-3 and TRBJ2-7; D tentatively reads TRBD1 or TRBD2 (5 bases each). This CDR3 has 13 residues. The germline V and J ends were trimmed by 4 bases and 1 base, with 8 bases remaining between them. CDR1 and CDR2 (germline): SGHTA, FQGTGA. The CDR3 is CASSWGPSYEQYF. The CDR3 nucleotides are TGTGCCAGCAGCTGGGGACCATCCTACGAGCAGTACTTC. The full variable domain, completed using reference TRBV7-3 and TRBJ2-7, is GAGVSQTPSNKVTEKGKYVELRCDPISGHTALYWYRQSLGQGPEFLIYFQGTGAADDSGLPNDRFFAVRPEGSVSTLKIQRTERGDSAVYLCASSWGPSYEQYFGPGTRLTVT.

Worth noting for this clonotype: A much larger clone differs from this one at a single base, so this may be a read error. The chain carries TRBV6-1 and TRBJ1-1; 7 bases map to TRBD1. Germline CDR1 MNHNS, CDR2 SASEGT. Trimming at V came to 6 bases and at J to 1 base, leaving 11 bases not matched to a gene. CDR3 length: 16 residues. CDR3 sequence (DNA): TGTGCCAGCAGGCTCGACAGGGAGACATGGAACACTGAAGCTTTCTTT. Translation: CASRLDRETWNTEAFF.

The chain joins TRBV25-1 to TRBJ2-3, with 9 bases that match TRBD2. The CDR3 runs 14 residues. CDR1 MGHDK and CDR2 SYGVNS come from the germline V gene. Losses at the gene ends were 6 bases for V and 7 bases for J; bases not matched to a gene: 8. For the CDR3, the DNA is TGTGCCAGCAGCTTCCTCGCTAGCGGGAATACGCAGTATTTT. It is translated as CASSFLASGNTQYF.

This clonotype was counted a few times. This chain links TRBV6-1 with TRBJ1-4; the match to TRBD1 covers 7 bases. The CDR3 totals 14 residues. The germline CDR1 and CDR2 sequences are MNHNS and SASEGT. V was pared by 7 bases and J by 5 bases, with 7 bases of the junction left unmatched. CDR3 bases: TGTGCCAGCAAACAGGGACAGAGAAATGAAAAACTGTTTTTT. Translation: CASKQGQRNEKLFF.

Details on this clonotype: A much larger clone lies one base from this, so it may be a read error. The J gene is TRBJ2-7, the V gene TRBV27; unclear D gene. Germline CDR1 MNHEY, CDR2 SMNVEV (reference sequence). This CDR3 is 13 amino acids long. V lost 3 bases to trimming and J lost 5 bases, with 11 bases between them. The CDR3 sequence is CASSFVTENEQYF. CDR3 DNA: TGTGCCAGCAGTTTCGTAACAGAGAACGAGCAGTACTTC.

This clonotype was picked up many times. The chain is built from TRBV6-1 and TRBJ2-2; 9 positions agree with TRBD2. The CDR3 consists of 15 residues. The V and J ends lost 8 bases and 4 bases, in that order; junction bases with no gene match: 8. CDR1 is MNHNS and CDR2 is SASEGT in the germline V gene. DNA of the CDR3: TGTGCCAGCCTTGCGCGGGAGGGCTTCACCGGGGAGCTGTTTTTT. Encoded protein: CASLAREGFTGELFF.

With respect to this clonotype: A much larger clone sits a single nucleotide away, making a read error possible. The CDR3 region is CASSLRRPREGIPDTQYF. The CDR3, as DNA: TGTGCCAGCAGTTTAAGGAGACCCCGGGAGGGTATCCCAGATACGCAGTATTTT. The chain carries TRBV4-2 and TRBJ2-3; the match to TRBD2 covers 8 bases. V lost 6 bases to trimming and J lost 4 bases; unmatched junction nucleotides: 18. CDR3 size: 18 residues. The germline CDR1 and CDR2 sequences are LGHNA and YNFKEQ.

Of note for this clonotype: The CDR3 carries no conserved terminal phenylalanine or tryptophan, so it likely arises from a read error. The chain carries TRBV6-1 and TRBJ1-5, with 8 bases lining up with TRBD1. Germline CDR1 MNHNS, CDR2 SASEGT. The CDR3 runs to 15 residues. Trimming took 1 base from V and 4 from J; bases not matched to a gene: 3. The chain's CDR3 is CASSEVYRGNQPQHS. CDR3 bases: TGTGCCAGCAGTGAAGTGTACAGGGGGAATCAGCCCCAGCATTCT.

This clonotype was seen a handful of times. V usage is TRBV25-1 and J usage is TRBJ1-1; 8 bases are shared with TRBD1. V shed 1 base and J 3 bases; nucleotides not matched to a gene: 7. Germline V gives CDR1 MGHDK, CDR2 SYGVNS. The CDR3 runs to 16 residues. The CDR3 sequence is CASSEFRGRGDTEAFF. In DNA, the CDR3 is TGTGCCAGCAGTGAATTCAGGGGGCGGGGGGACACTGAAGCTTTCTTT.

A few counts support this clonotype. This chain links TRBV15 with TRBJ2-6; 8 bases are shared with TRBD1. Losses at the gene ends were 1 base for V and 0 bases for J; bases not matched to a gene: 11. CDR1 is LNHNV, CDR2 YYDKDF, per germline (reference sequence). The CDR3 has 20 residues. The CDR3 sequence is CATSRVGTGQQYSGANVLTF. CDR3 nucleotide sequence: TGTGCCACCAGCAGAGTTGGGACAGGCCAGCAATACTCTGGGGCCAACGTCCTGACTTTC.

Note on this clonotype: Just one base apart from a much larger clone, this may be a read error. The rearrangement uses TRBV27 and TRBJ2-7; tentatively, D is TRBD1 or TRBD2 (5 bases each). Germline values: CDR1 MNHEY, CDR2 SMNVEV (reference sequence). This CDR3 region has 14 residues. With 9 bases removed from V and 4 bases from J, the gap between germline ends came to 19 bases. CDR3 in amino acids: CARLDNSPGYEQYF. CDR3 nucleotides: TGTGCCAGGCTGGACAATTCCCCGGGGTACGAGCAGTACTTC.

On this clonotype itself: Possible read error: a much larger clone is one base away. This chain joins TRBV6-2 or TRBV6-3 and TRBJ1-5; D gene unclear. The J call may be faulty, since TRBJ2-3 better matches the DNA end. Germline assignment: CDR1 MNHEY and CDR2 SVGEGT. The CDR3 contains 18 residues. The CDR3 loop is CASSYSVHFEAGNQPQYF. CDR3 nucleotides: TGTGCCAGCAGTTACTCGGTACACTTTGAAGCAGGTAATCAGCCCCAGTATTTT.

In DNA, the CDR3 is TGCGCCAGCAGCCAGGATCGACAGGGTAATTCACCCCTCCACTTT. Protein sequence: CASSQDRQGNSPLHF. The chain employs TRBV4-3 and TRBJ1-6; TRBD1 matches at 7 bases. Losses at the gene ends were 3 bases for V and 6 bases for J; bases not matched to a gene: 5. The CDR3 extends over 15 amino acids. Germline CDR1 is LGHNA and CDR2 is YSLEER.

About this clonotype itself: A read error may explain this, as a much larger clone is one base away. DNA for the CDR3: TGCAGTGCTAACCTGGGGGGACTAGTGATTCACAAGCAGTACTTC. It specifies CSANLGGLVIHKQYF. V usage is TRBV20-1 and J usage is TRBJ2-7; 8 nucleotides align to TRBD2. The CDR3 has 15 amino acids. From germline, CDR1 is DFQATT and CDR2 SNEGSKA (reference sequence). V dropped 4 bases and J dropped 8; count of bases not matched to a gene: 16.

This clonotype showed up many times. This chain uses TRBV7-2 with TRBJ1-1; no clear D gene. Trimming removed 5 bases at V and 6 bases at J, with 10 bases between. Germline CDR1 reads SGHTA; CDR2 reads FQGNSA. This CDR3 contains 12 residues. CDR3 residues: CASSTAWAEAFF. CDR3 bases: TGTGCCAGCAGCACCGCCTGGGCTGAAGCTTTCTTT.

The chain joins TRBV6-2 or TRBV6-3 to TRBJ2-4; tentatively, D is TRBD2 (6 bases). The V gene's germline CDR1 is MNHEY and CDR2 SVGEGT. The CDR3 has 15 amino acids. Trimming left V 4 bases short and J 3 bases short, with 13 bases between. Here the CDR3 reads CASSLFRRGKNIQYF. CDR3 nucleotides: TGTGCCAGCAGTTTATTCCGGCGGGGCAAAAACATTCAGTACTTC.